This T cell receptor (beta chain) came from a study of blood T cell repertoires in COVID-19. V lost 6 bases to trimming and J lost 8 bases, with 8 bases between them. Germline-derived CDR1 and CDR2 are MNHEY and SVGAGI. The CDR3 runs 12 residues. The table came from immunoSEQ multiplex PCR; TCRdb's copy has only in-frame clones and leaves some out. The sample contains a few hundred thousand clones, around 92% of which appear only once. Seattle cases were enrolled at active infection and followed longitudinally. The specimen was peripheral blood. The J gene is TRBJ1-6, the V gene TRBV6-5; possibly TRBD1 for D (6 bases). The receptor was derived from a woman under 40 with COVID-19, enrolled during active disease. This CDR3 is CASSAGDSPLHF. The CDR3 DNA is TGTGCCAGCAGCGCAGGGGATTCACCCCTCCACTTT.